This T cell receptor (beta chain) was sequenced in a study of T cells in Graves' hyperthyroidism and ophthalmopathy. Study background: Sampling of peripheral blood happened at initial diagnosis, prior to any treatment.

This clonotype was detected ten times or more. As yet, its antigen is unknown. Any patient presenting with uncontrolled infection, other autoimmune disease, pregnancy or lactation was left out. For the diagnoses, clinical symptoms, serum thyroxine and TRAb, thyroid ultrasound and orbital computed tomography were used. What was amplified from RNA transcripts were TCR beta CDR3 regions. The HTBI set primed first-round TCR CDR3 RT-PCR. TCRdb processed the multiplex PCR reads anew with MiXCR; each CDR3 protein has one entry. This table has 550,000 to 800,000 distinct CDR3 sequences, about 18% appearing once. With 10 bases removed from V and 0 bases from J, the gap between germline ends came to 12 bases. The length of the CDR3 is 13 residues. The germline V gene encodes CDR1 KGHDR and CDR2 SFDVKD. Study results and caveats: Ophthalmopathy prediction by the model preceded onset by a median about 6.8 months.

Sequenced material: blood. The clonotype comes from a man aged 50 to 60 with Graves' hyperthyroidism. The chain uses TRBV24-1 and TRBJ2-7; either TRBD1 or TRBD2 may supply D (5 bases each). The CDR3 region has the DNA TGTGCCACGAGAGGGGCTAGCTCCTACGAGCAGTACTTC. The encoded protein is CATRGASSYEQYF.